Listed below are T cell receptor beta chains from one sample, sequenced in a study of human T cells and chemical hapten exposure. TCRdb fed the RACE reads into MiXCR, producing one record per CDR3 protein. The sample lists 330,000 or so distinct CDR3 sequences; about 6% were seen once. This specimen consisted of whole blood, obtained in connection with sensitization to the hapten diphenylcyclopropenone (DPC). These receptors all come from a young woman with alopecia areata. Some clones in this sample may be carry-over from other donors' samples. Both conserved end residues are part of each CDR3. The order of the fields is D gene, J gene, clone size, V gene, CDR3 DNA, CDR3 protein. D genes are given only for firm matches. Clone size is given for some rows only: seen once, a few or many times, or a class if the clone is expanded.

d_gene: TRBD1
j_gene: TRBJ1-1
abundance: many
v_gene: TRBV4-3
CDR3nt: TGCGCCAGCAGCCAGGAAGAGGGACAGGGATATACTGAAGCTTTCTTT
CDR3aa: CASSQEEGQGYTEAFF

d_gene: TRBD1
j_gene: TRBJ2-7
abundance: few
v_gene: TRBV5-1
CDR3nt: TGCGCCAGCAGCTTGTACGTTACAGGGGGCGAGCAGTACTTC
CDR3aa: CASSLYVTGGEQYF

d_gene: -
j_gene: TRBJ1-4
abundance: many
v_gene: TRBV6-5
CDR3nt: TGTGCCAGCAGTTACTCTGCAGGGCTGCGTGAAAAACTGTTTTTT
CDR3aa: CASSYSAGLREKLFF

d_gene: -
j_gene: TRBJ1-4
abundance: many
v_gene: TRBV28
CDR3nt: TGTGCCAGCAGTTCCCAGATTGTTTCGGAAAAACTGTTTTTT
CDR3aa: CASSSQIVSEKLFF

d_gene: -
j_gene: TRBJ1-6
abundance: -
v_gene: TRBV7-9
CDR3nt: TGTGCCAGCAGCCACGCTCGACAAGTAGATTCACCCCTCCACTTT
CDR3aa: CASSHARQVDSPLHF

d_gene: -
j_gene: TRBJ1-5
abundance: many
v_gene: TRBV2
CDR3nt: TGTGCCAGCAGTGAGGGGACAACTAATCAGCCCCAGCATTTT
CDR3aa: CASSEGTTNQPQHF

d_gene: -
j_gene: TRBJ1-1
abundance: many
v_gene: TRBV18
CDR3nt: TGTGCCAGCTCTCAGGACGCTGTGGCTGAAGCTTTCTTT
CDR3aa: CASSQDAVAEAFF

d_gene: TRBD1
j_gene: TRBJ2-1
abundance: -
v_gene: TRBV11-1
CDR3nt: TGTGCCAGCAGCGGACAGGGGGTCGGGTCCTACAATGAGCAGTTCTTC
CDR3aa: CASSGQGVGSYNEQFF

d_gene: -
j_gene: TRBJ2-1
abundance: many
v_gene: TRBV12-3/TRBV12-4
CDR3nt: TGTGCCAGCAGTTTGCTAGACTACAATGAGCAGTTCTTC
CDR3aa: CASSLLDYNEQFF

d_gene: -
j_gene: TRBJ1-5
abundance: -
v_gene: TRBV20-1
CDR3nt: TGCAGTGCACAGGTCGGCGGGGGGCGACAGCCCCAGCATTTT
CDR3aa: CSAQVGGGRQPQHF

d_gene: -
j_gene: TRBJ2-7
abundance: few
v_gene: TRBV3-1
CDR3nt: TGTGCCAGCAGCCAAGTGGTTATGGGGAGCTACGAGCAGTACTTC
CDR3aa: CASSQVVMGSYEQYF

d_gene: TRBD1
j_gene: TRBJ1-6
abundance: few
v_gene: TRBV6-6
CDR3nt: TGTGCCAGCAACGACAGGGGGGCACCCCTCCACTTT
CDR3aa: CASNDRGAPLHF

d_gene: -
j_gene: TRBJ2-1
abundance: many
v_gene: TRBV19
CDR3nt: TGTGCCAGTAGTATTCAGGGGGGAGAGTACAATGAGCAGTTCTTC
CDR3aa: CASSIQGGEYNEQFF

d_gene: TRBD1
j_gene: TRBJ1-2
abundance: many
v_gene: TRBV2
CDR3nt: TGTGCCAGCAGAGGACAGGGGGTAAACTATGGCTACACCTTC
CDR3aa: CASRGQGVNYGYTF

d_gene: TRBD1
j_gene: TRBJ1-2
abundance: many
v_gene: TRBV12-3/TRBV12-4
CDR3nt: TGTGCCAGCAGTCCTCTGAGGGGACAGGGTGTTTATGGCTACACCTTC
CDR3aa: CASSPLRGQGVYGYTF

d_gene: -
j_gene: TRBJ2-1
abundance: many
v_gene: TRBV5-1
CDR3nt: TGCGCCAGCAAGTCGGACTGGGGAGACAATGAGCAGTTCTTC
CDR3aa: CASKSDWGDNEQFF

d_gene: -
j_gene: TRBJ2-7
abundance: -
v_gene: TRBV6-2/TRBV6-3
CDR3nt: TGTGCCAGCAGCTCGCCGCTCGCGGTGTTTTTATACGAGCAGTACTTC
CDR3aa: CASSSPLAVFLYEQYF

d_gene: -
j_gene: TRBJ1-2
abundance: many
v_gene: TRBV3-1
CDR3nt: TGTGCCAGCCGAAGAACCCCGGAAACTAACTATGGCTACACCTTC
CDR3aa: CASRRTPETNYGYTF

d_gene: TRBD2
j_gene: TRBJ2-1
abundance: -
v_gene: TRBV6-5
CDR3nt: TGTGCCAGCGGGAGGGGAAGGGAGCAGTTCTTC
CDR3aa: CASGRGREQFF

d_gene: -
j_gene: TRBJ2-4
abundance: -
v_gene: TRBV5-8
CDR3nt: TGTGCCAGCAGCCCCTACGGAGAAAACATTCAGTACTTC
CDR3aa: CASSPYGENIQYF

d_gene: -
j_gene: TRBJ2-7
abundance: -
v_gene: TRBV6-5
CDR3nt: TGTGCCAGCAGTTACTCGGAGGGGTACGAGCAGTACTTC
CDR3aa: CASSYSEGYEQYF

d_gene: -
j_gene: TRBJ2-7
abundance: -
v_gene: TRBV28
CDR3nt: TGTGCCAGCAGTTTAAGACAGATAAGTTCCTACGAGCAGTACTTC
CDR3aa: CASSLRQISSYEQYF

d_gene: -
j_gene: TRBJ1-6
abundance: -
v_gene: TRBV7-8
CDR3nt: TGTGCCAGCAGCCCAGACAGCCGGGGTTCACCCCTCCACTTT
CDR3aa: CASSPDSRGSPLHF

d_gene: TRBD1
j_gene: TRBJ1-2
abundance: many
v_gene: TRBV7-2
CDR3nt: TGTGCCAGCAGCTTGGCTCAGGGGGCCTATGGCTACACCTTC
CDR3aa: CASSLAQGAYGYTF

d_gene: -
j_gene: TRBJ1-1
abundance: many
v_gene: TRBV13
CDR3nt: TGTGCCAGCAGCCCCCTCCGGGCGCTGAACACTGAAGCTTTCTTT
CDR3aa: CASSPLRALNTEAFF

d_gene: -
j_gene: TRBJ2-6
abundance: many
v_gene: TRBV18
CDR3nt: TGTGCCAGCTCACCATCCTTGGCAGGGCCTTCTGGGGCCAACGTCCTGACTTTC
CDR3aa: CASSPSLAGPSGANVLTF

d_gene: TRBD1
j_gene: TRBJ2-3
abundance: -
v_gene: TRBV10-3
CDR3nt: TGTGCCATCCGGGACAGTCTCACAGATACGCAGTATTTT
CDR3aa: CAIRDSLTDTQYF

d_gene: -
j_gene: TRBJ2-3
abundance: -
v_gene: TRBV7-2
CDR3nt: TGTGCCAGCAGCTTCGGGGGCATGGAAGATACGCAGTATTTT
CDR3aa: CASSFGGMEDTQYF

d_gene: -
j_gene: TRBJ1-3
abundance: -
v_gene: TRBV12-3/TRBV12-4
CDR3nt: TGTGCCAGCACCCTAACAGATTGGAACACCATATATTTT
CDR3aa: CASTLTDWNTIYF

d_gene: -
j_gene: TRBJ1-2
abundance: -
v_gene: TRBV5-1
CDR3nt: TGCGCCAGCAGCGCAACAGGGCCTGGCTACACCTTC
CDR3aa: CASSATGPGYTF

d_gene: TRBD1
j_gene: TRBJ1-6
abundance: -
v_gene: TRBV6-5
CDR3nt: TGTGCCAGCAGTTCCCGGGACAGGTCACCCCTCCACTTT
CDR3aa: CASSSRDRSPLHF

d_gene: TRBD1
j_gene: TRBJ2-7
abundance: many
v_gene: TRBV5-1
CDR3nt: TGCGCCAGCAGTCAGCCGGGACAGGGCGACGAGCAGTACTTC
CDR3aa: CASSQPGQGDEQYF

d_gene: -
j_gene: TRBJ1-4
abundance: many
v_gene: TRBV12-3/TRBV12-4
CDR3nt: TGTGCCAGCAAGTCAGCGGGTTGGGAAAAACTGTTTTTT
CDR3aa: CASKSAGWEKLFF

d_gene: TRBD2
j_gene: TRBJ2-2
abundance: -
v_gene: TRBV4-2
CDR3nt: TGTGCCAGCAGGCTAGCGGGGGGGTCCGGGGAGCTGTTTTTT
CDR3aa: CASRLAGGSGELFF

d_gene: TRBD1
j_gene: TRBJ2-1
abundance: many
v_gene: TRBV10-3
CDR3nt: TGTGCCATCAGTGGACAGGGGGGTAACAATGAGCAGTTCTTC
CDR3aa: CAISGQGGNNEQFF

d_gene: TRBD1
j_gene: TRBJ1-1
abundance: -
v_gene: TRBV29-1
CDR3nt: TGCAGCGTTACGACAGGGGGCATGGGCACTGAAGCTTTCTTT
CDR3aa: CSVTTGGMGTEAFF

d_gene: -
j_gene: TRBJ2-7
abundance: many
v_gene: TRBV9
CDR3nt: TGTGCCAGCAGCGAACGACAGGGAGGTTCCTACGAGCAGTACTTC
CDR3aa: CASSERQGGSYEQYF

d_gene: -
j_gene: TRBJ1-2
abundance: many
v_gene: TRBV6-5
CDR3nt: TGTGCCAGCACCCGGTCGGGAGGCCTGGGCTACACCTTC
CDR3aa: CASTRSGGLGYTF

d_gene: -
j_gene: TRBJ2-2
abundance: few
v_gene: TRBV7-3
CDR3nt: TGTGCCAGCATGGGGGCGCCGTCCGGGGAGCTGTTTTTT
CDR3aa: CASMGAPSGELFF

d_gene: TRBD2
j_gene: TRBJ2-3
abundance: many
v_gene: TRBV28
CDR3nt: TGTGCCAGCAGTTTATTACCGGGGGGGCCGGATACGCAGTATTTT
CDR3aa: CASSLLPGGPDTQYF

d_gene: -
j_gene: TRBJ1-1
abundance: few
v_gene: TRBV5-1
CDR3nt: TGCGCCAGCAGCTGGGACAAGAACACTGAAGCTTTCTTT
CDR3aa: CASSWDKNTEAFF

d_gene: -
j_gene: TRBJ1-1
abundance: many
v_gene: TRBV7-9
CDR3nt: TGTGCTATAGGCGTAGCAGGGCCGAGCACTGAAGCTTTCTTT
CDR3aa: CAIGVAGPSTEAFF

d_gene: -
j_gene: TRBJ2-1
abundance: many
v_gene: TRBV7-9
CDR3nt: TGTGCCAGCAGCTTACCCAGGCCAGGGGGGGGCGATGAGCAGTTCTTC
CDR3aa: CASSLPRPGGGDEQFF

d_gene: TRBD1
j_gene: TRBJ1-2
abundance: few
v_gene: TRBV20-1
CDR3nt: TGCAGTGCCGGACAGGGAGTCTATGGCTACACCTTC
CDR3aa: CSAGQGVYGYTF

d_gene: TRBD1
j_gene: TRBJ2-7
abundance: few
v_gene: TRBV5-6
CDR3nt: TGTGCCAGCAGCTTGTTAAATTCGGCACAGGGGGGATACGAGCAGTACTTC
CDR3aa: CASSLLNSAQGGYEQYF

d_gene: -
j_gene: TRBJ2-1
abundance: few
v_gene: TRBV6-2/TRBV6-3
CDR3nt: TGTGCCAGCACCCCCCCAGGGGTTGAGCAGTTCTTC
CDR3aa: CASTPPGVEQFF

d_gene: -
j_gene: TRBJ1-1
abundance: many
v_gene: TRBV12-3/TRBV12-4
CDR3nt: TGTGCCAGCCAGATAGGGAGGGGGGGTCCGAACACTGAAGCTTTCTTT
CDR3aa: CASQIGRGGPNTEAFF

d_gene: -
j_gene: TRBJ1-1
abundance: few
v_gene: TRBV6-2/TRBV6-3
CDR3nt: TGTGCCAGCACCTACGGTGGGGGAGTAAACACTGAAGCTTTCTTT
CDR3aa: CASTYGGGVNTEAFF

d_gene: -
j_gene: TRBJ2-7
abundance: -
v_gene: TRBV7-9
CDR3nt: TGTGCCAGCAGCCCAAGCGGAGACTACGAGCAGTACTTC
CDR3aa: CASSPSGDYEQYF

d_gene: -
j_gene: TRBJ1-6
abundance: many
v_gene: TRBV28
CDR3nt: TGTGCCAGCAGTTTGAGTCGGCTCTATAATTCACCCCTCCACTTT
CDR3aa: CASSLSRLYNSPLHF

d_gene: TRBD2
j_gene: TRBJ2-3
abundance: -
v_gene: TRBV29-1
CDR3nt: TGCAGCGTTGAAGGGGAGCGGGGCGGCACAGATACGCAGTATTTT
CDR3aa: CSVEGERGGTDTQYF

d_gene: TRBD1
j_gene: TRBJ2-7
abundance: -
v_gene: TRBV6-6
CDR3nt: TGTGCCAGCAGCCCCGGCAATTCAGGGGGAACCTACGAGCAGTACTTC
CDR3aa: CASSPGNSGGTYEQYF

d_gene: -
j_gene: TRBJ1-2
abundance: few
v_gene: TRBV20-1
CDR3nt: TGCAGTGCTAGGAGGCAGGGCGGCGGCTACACCTTC
CDR3aa: CSARRQGGGYTF